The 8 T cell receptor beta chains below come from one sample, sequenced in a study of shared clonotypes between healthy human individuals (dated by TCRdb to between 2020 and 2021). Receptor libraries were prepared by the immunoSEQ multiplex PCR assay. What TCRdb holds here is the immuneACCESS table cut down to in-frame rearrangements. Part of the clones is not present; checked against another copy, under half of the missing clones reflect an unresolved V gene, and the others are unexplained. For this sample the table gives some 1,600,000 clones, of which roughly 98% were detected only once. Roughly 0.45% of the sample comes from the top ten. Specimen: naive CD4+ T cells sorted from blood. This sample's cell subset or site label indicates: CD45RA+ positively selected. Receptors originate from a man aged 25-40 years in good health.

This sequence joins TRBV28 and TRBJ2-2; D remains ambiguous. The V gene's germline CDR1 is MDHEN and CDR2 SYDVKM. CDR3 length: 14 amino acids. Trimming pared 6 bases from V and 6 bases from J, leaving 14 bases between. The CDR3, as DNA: TGTGCCAGCAGCGCCGATCTAGGCTCCGGGGAGCTGTTTTTT. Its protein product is CASSADLGSGELFF.

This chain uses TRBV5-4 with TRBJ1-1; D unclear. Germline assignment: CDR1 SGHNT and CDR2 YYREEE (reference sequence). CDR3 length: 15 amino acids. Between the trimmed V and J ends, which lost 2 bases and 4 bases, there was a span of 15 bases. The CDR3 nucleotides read TGTGCCAGCAGCTTTCCCCCGGGAGGAGGCACTGAAGCTTTCTTT. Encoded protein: CASSFPPGGGTEAFF.

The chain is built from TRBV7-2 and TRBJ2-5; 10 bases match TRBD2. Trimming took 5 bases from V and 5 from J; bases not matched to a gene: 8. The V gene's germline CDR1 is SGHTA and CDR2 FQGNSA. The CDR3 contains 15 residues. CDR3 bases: TGTGCCAGCAGCCTCGGACTAGCGGAAACGGAGACCCAGTACTTC. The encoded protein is CASSLGLAETETQYF.

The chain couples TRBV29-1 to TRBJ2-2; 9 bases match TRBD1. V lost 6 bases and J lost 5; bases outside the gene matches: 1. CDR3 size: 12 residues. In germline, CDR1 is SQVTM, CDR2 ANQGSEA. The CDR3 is CSVTGGTGELFF. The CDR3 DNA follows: TGCAGCGTGACAGGGGGGACCGGGGAGCTGTTTTTT.

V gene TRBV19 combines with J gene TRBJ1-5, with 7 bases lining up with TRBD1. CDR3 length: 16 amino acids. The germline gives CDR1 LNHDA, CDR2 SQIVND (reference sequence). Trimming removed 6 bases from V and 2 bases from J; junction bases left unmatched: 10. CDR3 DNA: TGTGCCAGTAGCTCATACCAGGGGGGCGGCAATCAGCCCCAGCATTTT. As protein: CASSSYQGGGNQPQHF.

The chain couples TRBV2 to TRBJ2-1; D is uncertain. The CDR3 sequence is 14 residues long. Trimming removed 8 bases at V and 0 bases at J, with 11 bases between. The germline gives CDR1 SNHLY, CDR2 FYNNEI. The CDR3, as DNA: TGTGCCAGCGGAGCGTCGAGCTCCTACAATGAGCAGTTCTTC. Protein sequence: CASGASSSYNEQFF. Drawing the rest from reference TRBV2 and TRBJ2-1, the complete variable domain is EPEVTQTPSHQVTQMGQEVILRCVPISNHLYFYWYRQILGQKVEFLVSFYNNEISEKSEIFDDQFSVERPDGSNFTLKIRSTKLEDSAMYFCASGASSSYNEQFFGPGTRLTVL.

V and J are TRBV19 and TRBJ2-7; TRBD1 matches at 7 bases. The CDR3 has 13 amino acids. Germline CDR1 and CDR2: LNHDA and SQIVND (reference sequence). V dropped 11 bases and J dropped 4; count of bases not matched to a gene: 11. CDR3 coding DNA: TGTGCCGCCCCGTGGCAGGGGGTTTACGAGCAGTACTTC. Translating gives CAAPWQGVYEQYF.

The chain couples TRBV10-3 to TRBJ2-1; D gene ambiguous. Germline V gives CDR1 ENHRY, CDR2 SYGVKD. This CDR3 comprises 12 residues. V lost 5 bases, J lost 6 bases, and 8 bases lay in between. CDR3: CAISRNFNEQFF. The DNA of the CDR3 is TGTGCCATCAGTAGGAATTTCAATGAGCAGTTCTTC.